This T cell receptor beta chain was documented in a study of radiotherapy plus CTLA-4 blockade in lung cancer. The CDR3 is 20 residues long. The J segment lost 3 bases and the V segment lost 1 base, leaving 16 bases of the junction unmatched. Germline CDR1 and CDR2: SGHVS and FNYEAQ. This table comes from immunoSEQ multiplex PCR, and its TCRdb copy is limited to in-frame clones, with some not included. Of about 36,000 clones listed, roughly 85% are singletons. The sample was peripheral blood, taken from a patient treated with radiotherapy plus ipilimumab. The source of this sequence is a human donor with non-small cell lung cancer who had stable disease on radiotherapy plus ipilimumab. This chain uses TRBV7-6 with TRBJ2-3; 10 nucleotides match TRBD2. The CDR3 DNA follows: TGTGCCAGCAGCTTAGGGGACCTAGCGGGAGAAGCGAGCTGGACAGATACGCAGTATTTT. Protein product: CASSLGDLAGEASWTDTQYF.